Sequencing of this T cell receptor (beta chain) was carried out in a study of blood T cell repertoires in COVID-19 (dated by TCRdb to 2020 to 2021). Regarding the study in general: The collaborator samples originated in the United States, Italy and Spain and spanned the acute and convalescent phases of COVID-19. The prospective study material was composed of cDNA or gDNA derived from T cells, B-cell-depleted T cells, or PBMCs. Deeply sampled blood TCRbeta repertoires from subjects exposed to, actively infected with, or recovered from COVID-19 were included in the dataset. The repertoires were released in a freely available public database meant as a resource for research on the immune response to SARS-CoV-2. Samples were obtained from the ongoing ImmuneRACE study (first 160 participants) and from 1,000 to 1,500 subjects provided by 6 global collaborators. Sample metadata almost always included a de-identified subject ID, COVID-19 status, age in years and sex. Where available, HLA class I and class II types were obtained from metadata supplied by the sample provider rather than from assay-based typing. The full study reports these points: Clinical and demographic metadata were provided uncurated, with the amount varying by source and participant.

Whole blood was collected in K2EDTA tubes by collaborating institutions according to the institutions' own protocols. For TCRbeta analysis, collaborators shipped samples in one of three forms: frozen whole blood, isolated PBMCs, or DNA extracted from either of those sample types. The immunoSEQ Assay, a bias-controlled multiplex PCR, was used to amplify TCRbeta CDR3 regions from genomic DNA. The paper's data handling went like this. Nucleated cell counts per sample were estimated from amplification of reference gene primers within the assay. Sequence reads were collapsed and filtered to measure the absolute abundance of every unique TCRbeta CDR3 rearrangement. Productive Simpson clonality was computed per sample as the square root of Simpson's diversity index over productive rearrangements. TCRdb carries this immuneACCESS record with in-frame sequences only. Its versions omit some clonotypes, under half of them owing to an unresolved V gene in the studies checked, with the rest unexplained. The DNA gave D and trimming, while V, J and clone size come from that table. The sample table lists about 130,000 clones, around 89% of them with a count of one. The ten most abundant clones make up more than 15% of the sample.

On this clone: Which antigen it targets is not known. Base qualities are not recorded, but no much larger clone differs from it by a single base.

The sample comprised peripheral blood. This TCR came from a man between 50 and 59 years old with active or convalescent COVID-19.

At the DNA level, the sequence is TGTGCCAGTAGTATAGCTCCCACTGAAGCTTTCTTT. Its translation reads: CASSIAPTEAFF. The chain joins TRBV19 to TRBJ1-1; the D gene identity is not certain. The junction carries 4 bases between V and J, which are trimmed by 1 base and 4 bases respectively. The germline V gene (reference sequence) sets CDR1 to LNHDA and CDR2 to SQIVND. Including cysteine and phenylalanine, the CDR3 has 12 amino acids. Of all the DNA, just the CDR3 is kept, 36 bases in frame from base 1.